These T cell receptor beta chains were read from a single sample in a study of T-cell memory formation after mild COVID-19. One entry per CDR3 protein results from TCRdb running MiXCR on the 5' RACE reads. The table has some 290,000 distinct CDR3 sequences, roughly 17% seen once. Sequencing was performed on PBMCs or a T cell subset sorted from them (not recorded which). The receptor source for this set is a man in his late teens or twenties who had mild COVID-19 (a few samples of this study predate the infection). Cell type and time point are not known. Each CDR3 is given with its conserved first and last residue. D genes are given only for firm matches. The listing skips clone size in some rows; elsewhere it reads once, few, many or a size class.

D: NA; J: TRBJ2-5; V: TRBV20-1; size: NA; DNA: TGCAGTGCTAGTTCTCCCTCCCCACAAGAGACCCAGTACTTC; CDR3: CSASSPSPQETQYF
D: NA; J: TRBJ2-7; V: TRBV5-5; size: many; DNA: TGTGCCAGCAGCTACCAGACTTTCGCCTACGAGCAGTACTTC; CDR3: CASSYQTFAYEQYF
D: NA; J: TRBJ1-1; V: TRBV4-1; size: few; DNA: TGCGCCAGCAGCCAAGGATTCGTTTCCGTGGGGTGGGCTTTCTTT; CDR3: CASSQGFVSVGWAFF
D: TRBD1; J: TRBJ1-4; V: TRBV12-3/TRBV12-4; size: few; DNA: TGTGCCAGCAGTCGACAGGGTGAAAAACTGTTTTTT; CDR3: CASSRQGEKLFF
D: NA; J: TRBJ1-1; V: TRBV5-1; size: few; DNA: TGCGCCAGCAGCTTCACGACTCCGCTGGAAGCTGAAGCTTTCTTT; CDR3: CASSFTTPLEAEAFF
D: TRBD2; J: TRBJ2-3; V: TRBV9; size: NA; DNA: TGTGCCAGCAGCGCTAGCGGGACTAGCACAGATACGCAGTATTTT; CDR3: CASSASGTSTDTQYF
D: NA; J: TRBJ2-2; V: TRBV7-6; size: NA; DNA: TGTGCCAGCAGCTCGTTGACAGCGAACACCGGGGAGCTGTTTTTT; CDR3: CASSSLTANTGELFF
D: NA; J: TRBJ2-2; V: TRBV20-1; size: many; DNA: TGCAGTGCTAGTTCGGGGATCAACACCGGGGAGCTGTTTTTT; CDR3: CSASSGINTGELFF
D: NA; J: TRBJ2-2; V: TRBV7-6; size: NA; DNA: TGTGCCAGCAGCCGGCGGGTCAACACAGGTCCGAACACCGGGGAGCTGTTTTTT; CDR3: CASSRRVNTGPNTGELFF
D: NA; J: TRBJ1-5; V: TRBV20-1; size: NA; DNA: TGCAGTGCTCTGGGGAACAATCAGCCCCAGCATTTT; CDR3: CSALGNNQPQHF
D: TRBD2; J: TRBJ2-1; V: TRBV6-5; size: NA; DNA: TGTGCCAGCAGTGGGACTAGGGGGGTTGATGAGCAGTTCTTC; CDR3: CASSGTRGVDEQFF
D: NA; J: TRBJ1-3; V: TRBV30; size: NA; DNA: TGTGCCTGGGCCGGAGGACAGTTCGGAAACACCATATATTTT; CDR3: CAWAGGQFGNTIYF
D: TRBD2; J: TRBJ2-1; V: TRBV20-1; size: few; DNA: TGCAGTGCTAGGGGACTAGCGGGGGTCTCCTACAATGAGCAGTTCTTC; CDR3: CSARGLAGVSYNEQFF
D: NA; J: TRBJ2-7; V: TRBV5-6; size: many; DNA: TGTGCCAGCAGCCCCGCAACGGGGGCCTCCTACGAGCAGTACTTC; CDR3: CASSPATGASYEQYF
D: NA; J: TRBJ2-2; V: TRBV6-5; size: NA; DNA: TGTGCCAGCAGTCTCGGTAGGGGGTACACCGGGGAGCTGTTTTTT; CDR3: CASSLGRGYTGELFF
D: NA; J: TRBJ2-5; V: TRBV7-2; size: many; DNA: TGTGCCAGCAGCTTGGGTATAGGGAAGACCCAGTACTTC; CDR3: CASSLGIGKTQYF
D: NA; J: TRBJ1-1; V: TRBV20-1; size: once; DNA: TGCAGTGCTAGAGATAAGAAGGTTGTTACTGAAGCTTTCTTT; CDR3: CSARDKKVVTEAFF
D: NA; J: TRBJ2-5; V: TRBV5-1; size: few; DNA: TGCGCCAGCAGCTTGCTCAGCGACCAAGAGACCCAGTACTTC; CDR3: CASSLLSDQETQYF
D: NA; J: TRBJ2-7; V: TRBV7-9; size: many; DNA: TGTGCCAGCAGCTTATCTCGGTCCGAGCAGTACTTC; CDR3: CASSLSRSEQYF
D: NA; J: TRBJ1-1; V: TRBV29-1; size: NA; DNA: TGCAGCGTTTCGGAAGCTTTCTTT; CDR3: CSVSEAFF
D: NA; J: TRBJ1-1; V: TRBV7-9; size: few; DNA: TGTGCCAGCAGCTTAGATTCACGCGCTGAAGCTTTCTTT; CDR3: CASSLDSRAEAFF
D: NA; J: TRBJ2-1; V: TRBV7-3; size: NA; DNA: TGTGCCAGCAGCTCCCGCGGGGCAGTAAATGAGCAGTTCTTC; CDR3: CASSSRGAVNEQFF
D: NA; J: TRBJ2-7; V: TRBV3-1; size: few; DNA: TGTGCCAGCAGCCAAGTTACGCAGGGAATGCCCAACGAGCAGTACTTC; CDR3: CASSQVTQGMPNEQYF
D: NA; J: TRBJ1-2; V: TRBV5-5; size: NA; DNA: TGTGCCACCTCGGGGGGTGGCTATGGCTACACCTTC; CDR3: CATSGGGYGYTF
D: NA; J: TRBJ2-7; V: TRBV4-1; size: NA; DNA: TGCGCCAGCAGCCAAGAATTCGGTCTGGGAACCTACGAGCAGTACTTC; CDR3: CASSQEFGLGTYEQYF
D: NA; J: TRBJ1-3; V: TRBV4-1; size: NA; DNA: TGCGCCAGCAGCCAAGGCCGGACGGTACTTACCTCTGGAAACACCATATATTTT; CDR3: CASSQGRTVLTSGNTIYF
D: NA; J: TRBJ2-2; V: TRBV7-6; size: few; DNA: TGTGCCAGCAGACCTTCGGGAATCGGGGAGCTGTTTTTT; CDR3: CASRPSGIGELFF
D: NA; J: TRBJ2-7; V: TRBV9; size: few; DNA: TGTGCCAGCAGCGTAGGGGTACTCGCCTACGAGCAGTACTTC; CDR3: CASSVGVLAYEQYF
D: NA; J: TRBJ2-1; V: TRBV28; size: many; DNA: TGTGCCAGCAGCCTTGACCCCAGCTCCTACAATGAGCAGTTCTTC; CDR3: CASSLDPSSYNEQFF
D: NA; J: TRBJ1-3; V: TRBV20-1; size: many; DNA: TGCAGTGCCTCACCCAACGGGAACCCTGGAAACACCATATATTTT; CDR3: CSASPNGNPGNTIYF
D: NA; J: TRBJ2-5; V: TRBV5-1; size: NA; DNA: TGCGCCAGCAGCTTTCTCGGGACATTAGAGACCCAGTACTTC; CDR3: CASSFLGTLETQYF
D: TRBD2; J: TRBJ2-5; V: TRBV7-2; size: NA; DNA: TGTGCCAGCAGCTCCCTAGCGGAGTCGACCCAGTACTTC; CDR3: CASSSLAESTQYF
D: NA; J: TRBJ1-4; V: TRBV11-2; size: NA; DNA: TGTGCCAGCAGCTTGAGGGGTGCAACTAATGAAAAACTGTTTTTT; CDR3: CASSLRGATNEKLFF
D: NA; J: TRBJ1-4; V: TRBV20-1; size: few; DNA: TGCAGTGCCTCACAGAGAAGGAATGAAAAACTGTTTTTT; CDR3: CSASQRRNEKLFF
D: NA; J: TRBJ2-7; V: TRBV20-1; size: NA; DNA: TGCAGTGCCCCCGGGACCTACGAGCAGTACTTC; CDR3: CSAPGTYEQYF
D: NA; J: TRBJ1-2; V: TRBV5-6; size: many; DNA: TGTGCCAGCATCGCGAGGACGGCCTGGGGTTATGGCTACACCTTC; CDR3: CASIARTAWGYGYTF
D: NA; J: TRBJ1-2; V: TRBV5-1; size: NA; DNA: TGCGCCAGCAGCTTGGCAGGGGAGGGAGGCTACACCTTC; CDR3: CASSLAGEGGYTF
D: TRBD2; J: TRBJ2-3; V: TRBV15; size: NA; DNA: TGTGCCACCAGCAGAGCGACTAGCGGGGGCACAGATACGCAGTATTTT; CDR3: CATSRATSGGTDTQYF
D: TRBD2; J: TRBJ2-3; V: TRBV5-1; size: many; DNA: TGCGCCAGCAGCTTGAGGAGCGGGGGGAGCACAGATACGCAGTATTTT; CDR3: CASSLRSGGSTDTQYF
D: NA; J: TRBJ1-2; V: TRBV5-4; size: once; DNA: TGTGCCAGCACGGGACCAGAGAACTATGGCTACACCTTC; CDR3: CASTGPENYGYTF
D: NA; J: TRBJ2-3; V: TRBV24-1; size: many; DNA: TGTGCCACCAGTGAATCTAGGGTTGACGATACGCAGTATTTT; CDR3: CATSESRVDDTQYF
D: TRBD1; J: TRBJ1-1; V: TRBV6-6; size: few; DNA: TGTGCCAGCAGTACCGACAGGGGGCGAAGGGACACTGAAGCTTTCTTT; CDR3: CASSTDRGRRDTEAFF
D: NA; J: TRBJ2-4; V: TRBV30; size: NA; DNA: TGTGCCTGGAGCCTAAGTGGGAACATTCAGTACTTC; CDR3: CAWSLSGNIQYF
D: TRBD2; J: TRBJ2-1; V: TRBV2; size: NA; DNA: TGTGCCAGCAGTAGAAGGGGGCTAGCGGGGGACAATGAGCAGTTCTTC; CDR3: CASSRRGLAGDNEQFF
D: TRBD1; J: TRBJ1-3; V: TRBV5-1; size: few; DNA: TGCGCCAGCAGCTCCCAGGGGGCTGGAAACACCATATATTTT; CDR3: CASSSQGAGNTIYF
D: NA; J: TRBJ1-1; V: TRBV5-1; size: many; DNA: TGCGCCAGCAGCTTGAATGGGGGCTCAGAAACTGAAGCTTTCTTT; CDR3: CASSLNGGSETEAFF
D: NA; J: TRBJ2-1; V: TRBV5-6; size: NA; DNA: TGTGCCACGGGAACCCGGGGACACGGGAGTGAGCAGTTCTTC; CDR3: CATGTRGHGSEQFF
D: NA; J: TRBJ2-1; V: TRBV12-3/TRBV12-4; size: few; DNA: TGTGCCAGCAGTTTCATCCCCGGGCTAGCTTCGGGTGAGCAGTTCTTC; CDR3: CASSFIPGLASGEQFF
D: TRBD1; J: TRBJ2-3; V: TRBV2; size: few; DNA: TGTGCCAGCAGTTCACAGGGGAGATCAGATACGCAGTATTTT; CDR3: CASSSQGRSDTQYF
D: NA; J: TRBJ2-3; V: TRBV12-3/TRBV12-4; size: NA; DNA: TGTGCCAGCAGTTTACTGGCTAGCACAGATACGCAGTATTTT; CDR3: CASSLLASTDTQYF
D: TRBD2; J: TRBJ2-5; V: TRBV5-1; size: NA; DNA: TGCGCCAGCAGCGGCGTGCTAGCGGGGGATGCGGAGACCCAGTACTTC; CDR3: CASSGVLAGDAETQYF
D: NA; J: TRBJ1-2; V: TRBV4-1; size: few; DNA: TGCGCCAGCAGCCAAGAGCTGGGGGGTGGCTACACCTTC; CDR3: CASSQELGGGYTF
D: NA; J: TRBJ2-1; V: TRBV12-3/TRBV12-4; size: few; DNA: TGTGCCAGCAGTTTGCGGAGGGACAATGAGCAGTTCTTC; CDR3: CASSLRRDNEQFF
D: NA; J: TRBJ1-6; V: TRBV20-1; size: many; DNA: TGCAGTGCTAGAATACCGCTCCGAAATTCACCCCTCCACTTT; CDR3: CSARIPLRNSPLHF
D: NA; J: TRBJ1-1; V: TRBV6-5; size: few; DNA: TGTGCCAGCAGTTACTCGACCATGGTGGAGGGGAACACTGAAGCTTTCTTT; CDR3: CASSYSTMVEGNTEAFF
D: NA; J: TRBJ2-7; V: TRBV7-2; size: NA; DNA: TGTGCCAGCAGCCACGGGGTGGACAGCGGGCGTCACGAGCAGTACTTC; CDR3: CASSHGVDSGRHEQYF
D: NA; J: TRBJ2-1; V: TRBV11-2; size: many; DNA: TGTGCCAGCAGCTTAGATGTCTTGGTAGAGCAGTTCTTC; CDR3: CASSLDVLVEQFF
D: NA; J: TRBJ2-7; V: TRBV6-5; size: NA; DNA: TGTGCCAGCAGTTACGGGTCAGGGGCCTACGAGCAGTACTTC; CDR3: CASSYGSGAYEQYF
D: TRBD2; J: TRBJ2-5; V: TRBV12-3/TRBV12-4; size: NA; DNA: TGTGCCAGCGGGCGGCTAGCGGGGGCCCAAGAGACCCAGTACTTC; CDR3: CASGRLAGAQETQYF